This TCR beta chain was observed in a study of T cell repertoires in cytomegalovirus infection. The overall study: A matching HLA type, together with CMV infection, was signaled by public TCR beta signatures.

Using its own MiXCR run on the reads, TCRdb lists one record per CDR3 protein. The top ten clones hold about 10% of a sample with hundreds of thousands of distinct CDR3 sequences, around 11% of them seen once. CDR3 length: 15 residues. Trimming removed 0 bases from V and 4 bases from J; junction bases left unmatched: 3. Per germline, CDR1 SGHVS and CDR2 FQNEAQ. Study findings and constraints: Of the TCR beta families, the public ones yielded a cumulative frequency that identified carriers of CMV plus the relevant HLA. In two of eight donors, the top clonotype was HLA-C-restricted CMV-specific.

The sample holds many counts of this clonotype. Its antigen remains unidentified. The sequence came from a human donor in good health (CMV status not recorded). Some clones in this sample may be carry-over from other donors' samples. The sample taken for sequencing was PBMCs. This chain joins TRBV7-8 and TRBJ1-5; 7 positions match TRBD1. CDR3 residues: CASSLADRRNQPQHF. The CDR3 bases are TGTGCCAGCAGCTTAGCGGACAGGAGAAATCAGCCCCAGCATTTT.